This T cell receptor (beta chain) came from a study of blood T cell repertoires in COVID-19. About the study: Whether acute or convalescent, the COVID-19 samples came from the United States, Italy and Spain. Sources were T cells, B-cell-depleted T cells, or PBMCs; the material itself was cDNA or gDNA.

This clone was counted between two and nine times. At one of its ends the junction is not consistent with the germline gene, which may arise from a read error. The germline gives CDR1 MNHNS, CDR2 SASEGT. The length of the CDR3 is 13 residues. In the authors' workflow: Reference gene primer amplification gave nucleated cell count estimates. Sequenced by immunoSEQ multiplex PCR; TCRdb stores in-frame clones only, minus some. V and J calls and clone size are given by that table; D and trimming were obtained from the DNA. The sample shows some 100,000 clones, approximately 87% of them seen only once. Material for sequencing was peripheral blood. The rearrangement joins TRBV6-1 to TRBJ2-7; possibly TRBD2 for D (5 bases). This receptor was identified in a man between 65 and 79 years old who had recovered from COVID-19. In DNA, the CDR3 is TGTGCCAGCAGTGAAGGCTTACAAAGGGAGTTAAACTTC. Its protein product is CASSEGLQRELNF.